This T cell receptor (beta chain) was found in a study of CD4 and CD8 cells across lung adenocarcinoma regions. Trimming shortened V by 1 base and J by 8 bases, and 14 bases separated the two germline ends. Germline V gene data show CDR1 as MGHDK and CDR2 as SYGVNS. The CDR3 runs to 14 residues. From the PCR reads, TCRdb called clonotypes with MiXCR, one entry per CDR3 protein. The table has around 15,000 distinct CDR3 sequences, approximately 40% seen once; the top ten hold around 15%. Donors had localized lung adenocarcinoma, a non-small cell lung cancer. The specimen sequenced was CD4+ T cells from the center of a lung tumor. This chain connects TRBV25-1 to TRBJ1-2, with TRBD1 as a possible D gene (6 bases). This TCR was recovered from a male donor with lung adenocarcinoma. The CD4 and CD8 labels of this study may be unreliable. This chain's CDR3 is CASSESLGARGYTF. The CDR3 DNA follows: TGTGCCAGCAGTGAATCCCTGGGGGCGCGGGGCTACACCTTC.